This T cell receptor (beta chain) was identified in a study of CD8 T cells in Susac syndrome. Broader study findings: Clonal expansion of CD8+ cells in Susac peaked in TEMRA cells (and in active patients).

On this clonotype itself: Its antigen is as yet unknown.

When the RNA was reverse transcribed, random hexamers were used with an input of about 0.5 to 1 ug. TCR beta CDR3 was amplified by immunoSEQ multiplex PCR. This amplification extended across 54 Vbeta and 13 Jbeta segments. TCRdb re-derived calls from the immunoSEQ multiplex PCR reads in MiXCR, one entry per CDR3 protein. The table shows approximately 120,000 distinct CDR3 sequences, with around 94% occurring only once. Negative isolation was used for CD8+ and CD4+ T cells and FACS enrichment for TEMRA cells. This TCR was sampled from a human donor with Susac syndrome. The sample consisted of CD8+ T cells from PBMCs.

The chain's CDR3 is CATSSDTGGPGEQFF. CDR3 sequence (DNA): TGTGCCACCAGCAGCGATACGGGAGGGCCGGGTGAGCAGTTCTTC. The chain recombines TRBV15 with TRBJ2-1; 8 bases fit TRBD2. The length of the CDR3 is 15 residues. Germline values: CDR1 LNHNV, CDR2 YYDKDF (reference sequence). V was clipped by 3 bases and J by 9 bases; unmatched bases: 10.